This T cell receptor beta chain was observed in a study of control samples from healthy donors and cancer patients. V was clipped by 0 bases and J by 10 bases, with 16 bases between them. Germline CDR1 reads SGHRS; CDR2 reads YFSETQ. This CDR3 is 15 amino acids long. Only in-frame clones appear in the TCRdb table, and some are missing; sequencing was by immunoSEQ multiplex PCR. The sample has tens of thousands of clones, around 94% seen once. Sequenced input: blood. The TCR comes from a woman aged 18-35 years in good health. V is TRBV5-1 and J is TRBJ1-4; D gene unclear. The CDR3 loop reads CASSLEGSTRGKLFF. CDR3 sequence (DNA): TGCGCCAGCAGCTTGGAGGGCTCGACTAGAGGAAAACTGTTTTTT.